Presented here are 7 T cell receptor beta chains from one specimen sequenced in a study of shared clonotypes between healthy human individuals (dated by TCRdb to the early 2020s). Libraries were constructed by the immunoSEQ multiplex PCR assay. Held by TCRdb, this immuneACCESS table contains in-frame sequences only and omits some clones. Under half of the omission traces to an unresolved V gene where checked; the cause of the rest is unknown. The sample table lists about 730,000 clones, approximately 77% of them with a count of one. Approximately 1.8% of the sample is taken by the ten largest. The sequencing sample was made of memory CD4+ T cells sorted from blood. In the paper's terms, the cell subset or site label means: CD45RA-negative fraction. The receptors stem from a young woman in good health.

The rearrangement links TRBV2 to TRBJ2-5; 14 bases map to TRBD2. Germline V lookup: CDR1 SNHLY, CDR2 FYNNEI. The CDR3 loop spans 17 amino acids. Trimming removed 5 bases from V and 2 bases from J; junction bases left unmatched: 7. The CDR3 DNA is TGTGCCAGCAGTCCGGGACTAGCGGGAGTCGATCAAGAGACCCAGTACTTC. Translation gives CASSPGLAGVDQETQYF.

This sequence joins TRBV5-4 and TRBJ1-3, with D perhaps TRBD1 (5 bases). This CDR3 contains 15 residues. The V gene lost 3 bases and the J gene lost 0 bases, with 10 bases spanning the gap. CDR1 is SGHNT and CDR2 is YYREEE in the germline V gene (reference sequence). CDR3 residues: CASSSMTDSGNTIYF. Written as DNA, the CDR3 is TGTGCCAGCAGCTCGATGACAGACTCTGGAAACACCATATATTTT.

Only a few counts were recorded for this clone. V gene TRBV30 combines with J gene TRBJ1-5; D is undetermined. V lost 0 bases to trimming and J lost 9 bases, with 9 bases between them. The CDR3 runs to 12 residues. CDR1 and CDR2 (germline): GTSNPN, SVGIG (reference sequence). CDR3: CAWSVEGRPQHF. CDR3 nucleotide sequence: TGTGCCTGGAGTGTAGAGGGCAGGCCCCAGCATTTT.

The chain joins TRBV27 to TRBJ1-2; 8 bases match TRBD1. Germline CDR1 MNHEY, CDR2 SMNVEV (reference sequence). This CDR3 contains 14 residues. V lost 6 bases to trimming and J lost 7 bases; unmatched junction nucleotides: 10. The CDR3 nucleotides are TGTGCCAGCAGCCCGCGGACAGGGTCGAGTGGCTACACCTTC. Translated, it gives CASSPRTGSSGYTF.

Written as DNA, the CDR3 is TGTGCCAGCAGCGAAGGACGATACAATGAGCAGTTCTTC. Amino acids: CASSEGRYNEQFF. The V gene is TRBV7-3, the J gene TRBJ2-1; D is uncertain. CDR1 SGHTA and CDR2 FQGTGA come from the germline V gene. Trimming stripped 5 bases from V and 4 bases from J, with 9 bases between. This CDR3 contains 13 residues.

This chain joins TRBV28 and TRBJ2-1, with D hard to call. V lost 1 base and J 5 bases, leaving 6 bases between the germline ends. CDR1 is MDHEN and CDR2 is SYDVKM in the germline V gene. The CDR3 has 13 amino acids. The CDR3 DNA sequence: TGTGCCAGCAGTTTATCTTACGACAATGAGCAGTTCTTC. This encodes CASSLSYDNEQFF.

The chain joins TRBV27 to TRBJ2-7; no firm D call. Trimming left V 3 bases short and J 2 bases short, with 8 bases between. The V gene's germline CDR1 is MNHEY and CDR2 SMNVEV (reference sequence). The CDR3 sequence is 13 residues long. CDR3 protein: CASSFTVPYEQYF. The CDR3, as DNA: TGTGCCAGCAGTTTCACGGTCCCCTACGAGCAGTACTTC.